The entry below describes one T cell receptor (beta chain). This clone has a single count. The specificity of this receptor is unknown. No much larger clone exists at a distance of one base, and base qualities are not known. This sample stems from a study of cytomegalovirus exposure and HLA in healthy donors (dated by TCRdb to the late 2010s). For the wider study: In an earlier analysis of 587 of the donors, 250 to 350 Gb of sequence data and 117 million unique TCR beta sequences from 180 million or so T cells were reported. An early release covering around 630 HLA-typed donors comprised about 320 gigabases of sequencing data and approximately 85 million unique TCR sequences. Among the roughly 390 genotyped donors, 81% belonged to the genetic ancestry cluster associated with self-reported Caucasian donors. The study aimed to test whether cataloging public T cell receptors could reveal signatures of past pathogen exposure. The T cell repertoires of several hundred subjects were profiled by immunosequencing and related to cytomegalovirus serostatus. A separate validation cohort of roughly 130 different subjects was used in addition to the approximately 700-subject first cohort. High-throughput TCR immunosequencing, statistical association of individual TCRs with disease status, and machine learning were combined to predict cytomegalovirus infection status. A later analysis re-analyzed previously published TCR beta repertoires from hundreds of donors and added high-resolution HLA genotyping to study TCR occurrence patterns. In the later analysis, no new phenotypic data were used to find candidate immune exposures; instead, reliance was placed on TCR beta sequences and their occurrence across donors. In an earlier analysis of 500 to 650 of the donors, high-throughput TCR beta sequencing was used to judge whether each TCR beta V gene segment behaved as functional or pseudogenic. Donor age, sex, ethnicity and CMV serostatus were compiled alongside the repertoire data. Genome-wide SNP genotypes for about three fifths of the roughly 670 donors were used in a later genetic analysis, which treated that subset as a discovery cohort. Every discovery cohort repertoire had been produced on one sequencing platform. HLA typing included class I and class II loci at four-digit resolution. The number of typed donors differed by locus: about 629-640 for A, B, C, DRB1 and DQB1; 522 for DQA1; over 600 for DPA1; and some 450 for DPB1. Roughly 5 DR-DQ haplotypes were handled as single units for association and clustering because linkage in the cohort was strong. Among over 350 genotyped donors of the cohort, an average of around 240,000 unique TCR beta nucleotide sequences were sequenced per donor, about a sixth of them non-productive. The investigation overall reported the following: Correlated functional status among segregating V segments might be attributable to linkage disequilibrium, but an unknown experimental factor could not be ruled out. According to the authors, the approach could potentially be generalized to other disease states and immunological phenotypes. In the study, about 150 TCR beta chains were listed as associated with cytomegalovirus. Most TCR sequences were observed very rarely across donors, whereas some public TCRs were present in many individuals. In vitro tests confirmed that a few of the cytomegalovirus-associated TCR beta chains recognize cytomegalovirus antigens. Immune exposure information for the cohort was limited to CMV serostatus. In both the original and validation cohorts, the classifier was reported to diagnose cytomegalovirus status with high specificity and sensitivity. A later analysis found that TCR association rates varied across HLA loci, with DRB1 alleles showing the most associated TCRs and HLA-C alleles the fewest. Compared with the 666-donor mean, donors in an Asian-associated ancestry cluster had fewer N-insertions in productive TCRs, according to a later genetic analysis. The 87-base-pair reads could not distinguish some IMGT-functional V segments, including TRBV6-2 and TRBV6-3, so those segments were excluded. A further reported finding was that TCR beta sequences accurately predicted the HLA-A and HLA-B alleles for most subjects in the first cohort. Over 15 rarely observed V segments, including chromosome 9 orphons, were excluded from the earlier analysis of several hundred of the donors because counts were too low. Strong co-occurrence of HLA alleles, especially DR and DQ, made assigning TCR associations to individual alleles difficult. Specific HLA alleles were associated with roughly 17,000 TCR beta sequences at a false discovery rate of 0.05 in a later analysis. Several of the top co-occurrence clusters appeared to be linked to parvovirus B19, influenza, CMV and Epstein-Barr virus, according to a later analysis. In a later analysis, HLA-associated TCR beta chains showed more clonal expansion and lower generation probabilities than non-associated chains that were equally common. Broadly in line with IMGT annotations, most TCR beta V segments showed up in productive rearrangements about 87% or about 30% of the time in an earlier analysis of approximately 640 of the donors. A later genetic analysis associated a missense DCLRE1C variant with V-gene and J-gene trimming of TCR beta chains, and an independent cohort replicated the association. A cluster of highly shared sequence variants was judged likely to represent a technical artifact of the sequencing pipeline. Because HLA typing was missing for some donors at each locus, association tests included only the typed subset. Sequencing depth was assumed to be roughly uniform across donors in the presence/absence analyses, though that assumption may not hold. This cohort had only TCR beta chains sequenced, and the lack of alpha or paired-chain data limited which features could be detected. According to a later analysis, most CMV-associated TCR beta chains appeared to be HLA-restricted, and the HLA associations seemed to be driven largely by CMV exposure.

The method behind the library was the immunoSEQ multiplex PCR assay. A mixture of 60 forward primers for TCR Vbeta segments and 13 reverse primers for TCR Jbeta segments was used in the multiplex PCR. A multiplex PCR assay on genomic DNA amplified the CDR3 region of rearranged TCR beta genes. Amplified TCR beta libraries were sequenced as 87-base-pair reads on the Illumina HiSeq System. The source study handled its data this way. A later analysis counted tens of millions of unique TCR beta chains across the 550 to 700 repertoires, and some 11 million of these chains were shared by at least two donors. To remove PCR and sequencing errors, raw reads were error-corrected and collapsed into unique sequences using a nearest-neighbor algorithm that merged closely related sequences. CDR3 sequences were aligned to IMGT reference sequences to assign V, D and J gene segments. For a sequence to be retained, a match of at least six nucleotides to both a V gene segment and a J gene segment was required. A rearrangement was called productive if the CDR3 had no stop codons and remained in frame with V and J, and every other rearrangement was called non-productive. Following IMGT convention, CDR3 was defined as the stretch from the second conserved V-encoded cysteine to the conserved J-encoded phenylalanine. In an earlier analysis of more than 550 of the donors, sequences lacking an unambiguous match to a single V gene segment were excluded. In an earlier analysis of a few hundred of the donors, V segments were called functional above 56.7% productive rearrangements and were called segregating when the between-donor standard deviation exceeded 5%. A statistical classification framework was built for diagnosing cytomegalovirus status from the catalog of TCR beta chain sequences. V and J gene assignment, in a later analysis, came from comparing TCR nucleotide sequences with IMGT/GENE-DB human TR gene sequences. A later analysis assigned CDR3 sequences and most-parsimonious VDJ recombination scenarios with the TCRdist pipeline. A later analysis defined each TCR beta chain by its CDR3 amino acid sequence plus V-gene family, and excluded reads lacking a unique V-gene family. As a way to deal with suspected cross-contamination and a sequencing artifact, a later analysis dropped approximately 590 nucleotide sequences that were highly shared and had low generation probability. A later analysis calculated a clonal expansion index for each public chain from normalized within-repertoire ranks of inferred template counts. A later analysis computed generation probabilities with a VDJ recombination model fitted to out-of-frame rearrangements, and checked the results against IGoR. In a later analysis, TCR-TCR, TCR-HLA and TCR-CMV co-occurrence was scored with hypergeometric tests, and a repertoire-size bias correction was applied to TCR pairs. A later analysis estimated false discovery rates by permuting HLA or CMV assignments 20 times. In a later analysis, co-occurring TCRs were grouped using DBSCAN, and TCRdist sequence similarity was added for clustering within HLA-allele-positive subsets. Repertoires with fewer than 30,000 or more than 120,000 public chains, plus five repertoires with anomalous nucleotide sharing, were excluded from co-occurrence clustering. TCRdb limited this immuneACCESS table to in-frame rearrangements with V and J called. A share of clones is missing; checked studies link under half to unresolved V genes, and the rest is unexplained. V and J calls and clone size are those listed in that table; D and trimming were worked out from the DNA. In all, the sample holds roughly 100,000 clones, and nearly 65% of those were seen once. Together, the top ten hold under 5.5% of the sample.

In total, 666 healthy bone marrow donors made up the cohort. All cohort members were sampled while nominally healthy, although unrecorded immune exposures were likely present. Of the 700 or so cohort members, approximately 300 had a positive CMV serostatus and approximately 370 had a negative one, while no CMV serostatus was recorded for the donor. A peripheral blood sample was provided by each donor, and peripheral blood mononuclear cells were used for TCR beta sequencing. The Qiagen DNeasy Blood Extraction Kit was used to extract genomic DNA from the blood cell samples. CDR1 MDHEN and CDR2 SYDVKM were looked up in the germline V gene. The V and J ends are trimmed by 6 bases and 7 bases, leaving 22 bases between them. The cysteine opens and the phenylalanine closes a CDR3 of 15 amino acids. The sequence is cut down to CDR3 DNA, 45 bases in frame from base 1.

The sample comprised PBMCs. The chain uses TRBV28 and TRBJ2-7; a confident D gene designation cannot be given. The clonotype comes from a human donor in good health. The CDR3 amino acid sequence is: CASRRSRSTLLEQYF. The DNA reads TGTGCCAGCAGACGGAGCCGATCCACTCTATTGGAGCAGTACTTC.